Included here is one T cell receptor (beta chain) sequence, with context. This record belongs to a study of blood T cell repertoires in COVID-19. About the study: Sites in the United States, Italy and Spain provided acute and convalescent COVID-19 samples. PBMCs, B-cell-depleted T cells, or T cells provided the cDNA or gDNA that made up the material.

Source study methods: Quantification of nucleated cells was approximated via reference gene primer amplification. Data came from immunoSEQ multiplex PCR; TCRdb stores just in-frame clones and leaves some out. V and J calls and clone size come straight from that table; D and trimming were deduced from the DNA. Here the sample spans about 73,000 clones, 90% being singletons. The sequenced sample consisted of peripheral blood. This TCR derives from a woman aged 80 or over with active or convalescent COVID-19.

The CDR3 DNA follows: TGTGCTAGTGGGACAGGGCTCTATGGCTACACCTTC. Its protein product is CASGTGLYGYTF. The rearrangement links TRBV12-5 to TRBJ1-2; 7 nucleotides align to TRBD1. Germline CDR1 is LGHNT and CDR2 is FRNRAP. The J segment lost 4 bases and the V segment lost 6 bases, leaving 2 bases of the junction unmatched. The CDR3 consists of 12 residues.